Listed below are T cell receptor beta chains from one sample, sequenced in a study of control samples from healthy donors and cancer patients. The assay was immunoSEQ multiplex PCR, and TCRdb's table has in-frame clones only and misses some. In the table there are approximately 170,000 clones, over 85% of which are singletons. The sequenced material came from blood. These TCRs come from a woman in her sixties or seventies in good health. Both conserved end residues are part of each CDR3. Fields, in order: J gene, clone size, D gene, V gene, CDR3 protein, CDR3 DNA. A D gene is named only where the DNA matches it firmly. Expanded clones get a size class; other rows say once, few or many, or leave the size out.

J: TRBJ2-3; size: few; D: TRBD2; V: TRBV12-5; CDR3: CASGLNQRGVLRPSTDTQYF; DNA: TGTGCTAGTGGTTTGAACCAGCGGGGGGTTCTACGACCTAGCACAGATACGCAGTATTTT
J: TRBJ1-2; size: .; D: .; V: TRBV5-1; CDR3: CASSLGVQYGYTF; DNA: TGCGCCAGCAGCTTAGGGGTACAATATGGCTACACCTTC
J: TRBJ2-2; size: .; D: TRBD1; V: TRBV6-2/TRBV6-3; CDR3: CASSYVLGQGDAGELFF; DNA: TGTGCCAGCAGTTACGTTCTGGGACAGGGCGACGCCGGGGAGCTGTTTTTT
J: TRBJ1-4; size: .; D: .; V: TRBV5-1; CDR3: CASNIDGTNEKLFF; DNA: TGCGCCAGCAATATAGATGGGACTAATGAAAAACTGTTTTTT
J: TRBJ2-5; size: once; D: TRBD2; V: TRBV19; CDR3: CASSLGGGETQYF; DNA: TGTGCCAGTAGTCTGGGGGGGGGAGAGACCCAGTACTTC
J: TRBJ1-1; size: .; D: .; V: TRBV19; CDR3: CASDEGPNTEAFF; DNA: TGTGCCAGTGACGAGGGGCCGAACACTGAAGCTTTCTTT
J: TRBJ1-3; size: .; D: .; V: TRBV12-3/TRBV12-4; CDR3: CASSRERSRPIYF; DNA: TGTGCCAGCAGCCGGGAGAGGAGTCGCCCCATATATTTT
J: TRBJ2-6; size: once; D: .; V: TRBV6-5; CDR3: CASKGGAGANVLTF; DNA: TGTGCCAGCAAGGGGGGGGCTGGGGCCAACGTCCTGACTTTC
J: TRBJ2-1; size: few; D: TRBD1; V: TRBV10-3; CDR3: CAITRTGGSYNEQFF; DNA: TGTGCCATCACCCGGACAGGGGGTTCCTACAATGAGCAGTTCTTC
J: TRBJ1-5; size: .; D: .; V: TRBV5-1; CDR3: CASSLGPLGGDQPQHF; DNA: TGCGCCAGCAGCTTGGGTCCGCTCGGAGGGGATCAGCCCCAGCATTTT
J: TRBJ2-7; size: .; D: .; V: TRBV7-6; CDR3: CASSRTGNEQYF; DNA: TGTGCCAGCAGCCGCACAGGGAACGAGCAGTACTTC
J: TRBJ1-2; size: .; D: .; V: TRBV4-1; CDR3: CASSQGQGIGLNGYTF; DNA: TGCGCCAGCAGCCAAGGGCAGGGAATAGGTCTCAATGGCTACACCTTC
J: TRBJ1-1; size: .; D: .; V: TRBV2; CDR3: CASRSFSNTEAFF; DNA: TGTGCCAGCCGAAGTTTTTCCAACACTGAAGCTTTCTTT
J: TRBJ2-3; size: .; D: TRBD2; V: TRBV19; CDR3: CASSIDDWTSGEQITDTQYF; DNA: TGTGCCAGTAGTATAGACGATTGGACTAGCGGGGAGCAAATCACAGATACGCAGTATTTT
J: TRBJ1-4; size: .; D: TRBD1; V: TRBV2; CDR3: CASRTGQTTNEKLFF; DNA: TGTGCCAGCAGGACAGGGCAAACAACTAATGAAAAACTGTTTTTT
J: TRBJ2-3; size: .; D: .; V: TRBV6-5; CDR3: CASSYSGASTDTQYF; DNA: TGTGCCAGCAGTTATTCGGGGGCCTCCACAGATACGCAGTATTTT
J: TRBJ1-1; size: once; D: TRBD1; V: TRBV10-3; CDR3: CAIGTANTEAFF; DNA: TGTGCCATTGGGACAGCAAACACTGAAGCTTTCTTT
J: TRBJ2-4; size: .; D: TRBD1; V: TRBV7-9; CDR3: CASSLGDREGNIQYF; DNA: TGTGCCAGCAGCTTGGGGGACAGGGAAGGAAACATTCAGTACTTC
J: TRBJ2-5; size: .; D: .; V: TRBV6-6; CDR3: CASSSVEGQQTQYF; DNA: TGTGCCAGCAGCAGCGTGGAGGGGCAGCAGACCCAGTACTTC
J: TRBJ1-2; size: .; D: .; V: TRBV7-3; CDR3: CASSLLGGGDGYTF; DNA: TGTGCCAGCAGCTTATTAGGGGGTGGTGATGGCTACACCTTC
J: TRBJ2-7; size: few; D: TRBD1; V: TRBV5-1; CDR3: CASGGTGLYEQYF; DNA: TGCGCCAGCGGAGGGACAGGGCTTTACGAGCAGTACTTC
J: TRBJ1-1; size: .; D: .; V: TRBV5-1; CDR3: CASSLGTVNTEAFF; DNA: TGCGCCAGCAGCTTGGGGACGGTGAACACTGAAGCTTTCTTT
J: TRBJ1-3; size: .; D: TRBD1; V: TRBV4-1; CDR3: CASSPLGQGKGSGNTIYF; DNA: TGCGCCAGCAGCCCCCTGGGACAGGGGAAAGGTTCTGGAAACACCATATATTTT
J: TRBJ1-5; size: .; D: TRBD1; V: TRBV29-1; CDR3: CSVGGTGDQPQHF; DNA: TGCAGCGTTGGTGGGACAGGAGATCAGCCCCAGCATTTT
J: TRBJ1-2; size: .; D: .; V: TRBV27; CDR3: CASSPSGFEGYTF; DNA: TGTGCCAGCAGTCCCTCAGGGTTCGAAGGCTACACCTTC
J: TRBJ1-1; size: .; D: .; V: TRBV5-1; CDR3: CASSPQPQGGNTEAFF; DNA: TGCGCCAGCAGCCCGCAACCCCAGGGAGGCAACACTGAAGCTTTCTTT
J: TRBJ1-1; size: .; D: .; V: TRBV29-1; CDR3: CSVVRGTKTEAFF; DNA: TGCAGCGTTGTACGAGGAACAAAGACTGAAGCTTTCTTT
J: TRBJ1-1; size: .; D: .; V: TRBV7-2; CDR3: CASSLDSNVLEAFF; DNA: TGTGCCAGCAGCTTAGACAGTAACGTTCTTGAAGCTTTCTTT
J: TRBJ2-7; size: .; D: .; V: TRBV2; CDR3: CASSEYLSYEQYF; DNA: TGTGCCAGCAGTGAATATTTATCTTACGAGCAGTACTTC
J: TRBJ2-5; size: .; D: TRBD2; V: TRBV7-2; CDR3: CASSYTSGGWETQYF; DNA: TGTGCCAGCAGCTACACTAGCGGGGGGTGGGAGACCCAGTACTTC
J: TRBJ2-6; size: .; D: TRBD1; V: TRBV5-1; CDR3: CATATGTASGANVLTF; DNA: TGCGCCACCGCCACCGGGACAGCCTCTGGGGCCAACGTCCTGACTTTC
J: TRBJ1-1; size: .; D: .; V: TRBV7-8; CDR3: CASSTGTFRDTEAFF; DNA: TGTGCCAGCAGCACTGGGACATTCCGGGACACTGAAGCTTTCTTT
J: TRBJ1-2; size: .; D: .; V: TRBV6-5; CDR3: CASSYSLRAYYGYTF; DNA: TGTGCCAGCAGTTACTCGCTCAGGGCCTACTATGGCTACACCTTC
J: TRBJ1-3; size: .; D: .; V: TRBV9; CDR3: CASSAREFAGNTIYF; DNA: TGTGCCAGCAGCGCCAGGGAGTTCGCTGGAAACACCATATATTTT
J: TRBJ1-4; size: .; D: .; V: TRBV2; CDR3: CASRARTRGNEKLFF; DNA: TGTGCCAGCAGGGCCCGGACGAGGGGTAATGAAAAACTGTTTTTT
J: TRBJ1-2; size: .; D: TRBD1; V: TRBV9; CDR3: CASSVLIGTGDGYTF; DNA: TGTGCCAGCAGCGTGCTAATTGGGACAGGGGATGGCTACACCTTC
J: TRBJ1-5; size: .; D: .; V: TRBV7-2; CDR3: CASSLARFQPQHF; DNA: TGTGCCAGCAGCTTAGCGCGGTTTCAGCCCCAGCATTTT
J: TRBJ2-2; size: .; D: .; V: TRBV7-2; CDR3: CASSLLSLTGELFF; DNA: TGTGCCAGCAGCCTACTTAGCCTCACCGGGGAGCTGTTTTTT
J: TRBJ2-7; size: .; D: TRBD1; V: TRBV4-3; CDR3: CASSLGTGGGYEQYF; DNA: TGCGCCAGCAGCCTCGGGACAGGGGGTGGTTACGAGCAGTACTTC